Sequencing of this T cell receptor beta chain was carried out in a study of T-cell reconstitution after alpha-beta-depleted transplantation in children. It was with unique molecular identifiers that the TCRbeta library was prepared. In TCRdb, the PCR reads were re-called with MiXCR into one record per CDR3 protein. The repertoire consists of around 700,000 distinct CDR3 sequences, with about an eighth occurring once and the leading ten covering 0.79%. Study results and limitations: At one year after transplant, newly produced T cells mostly accounted for T-cell counts and diversity. Where alpha-beta T cells came from about two months after transplant was reportedly several hundred expanded graft clones.

There are a few counts of this clonotype. Its antigen remains unidentified. Material: PBMCs, obtained before TCRalphabeta/CD19-depleted stem cell transplant. The sequence was collected from a girl aged 2-10 years with congenital amegakaryocytic thrombocytopenia, due to receive a stem cell transplant.

Here the CDR3 reads CASSTLAGVRETQYF. The CDR3 coding sequence is TGTGCCAGCAGCACCTTAGCGGGAGTTCGGGAGACCCAGTACTTC. The chain carries TRBV7-8 and TRBJ2-5; 9 bases are a match to TRBD2. Unmatched junction bases numbered 9, after V lost 5 bases and J lost 5 bases. Germline lookup yields CDR1 SGHVS and CDR2 FQNEAQ. This CDR3 region has 15 residues.